This TCR beta chain was documented in a study of breast tumors, draining lymph nodes, adjacent tissues. Regarding the study as a whole: Compared with basal-like, luminal-like tumors shared significantly more repertoire with nontumor tissue. The lymph node origin of tumor T cells was framed as consistent with a hypothesis, not demonstrated.

With 0 bases removed from V and 1 base from J, the gap between germline ends came to 10 bases. The CDR3 is 15 amino acids. Germline CDR1 reads SGHDT; CDR2 reads YYEEEE. To note about this clonotype: What it binds is unknown. A much larger clone is a single base away; this may be a read error.

TCRdb re-called the multiplex PCR reads through MiXCR, storing one row per CDR3 protein. The sample has under 85,000 distinct CDR3 sequences; 15% to 20% are singletons. The lymph nodes were axillary draining lymph nodes from breast cancer patients. V and J are TRBV5-6 and TRBJ2-5; D might be TRBD2 (5 bases). The sequencing sample was made of axillary lymph node tissue. This receptor was identified in a female donor with breast cancer. Some clones in this sample may be carry-over from other donors' samples. CDR3 in DNA: TGTGCCAGCAGCTTGGCCGGGCGGGCCCAAGAGACCCAGTACTTC. Translating gives CASSLAGRAQETQYF. Together with reference TRBV5-6 and TRBJ2-5, the CDR3 gives the full variable domain: DAGVTQSPTHLIKTRGQQVTLRCSPKSGHDTVSWYQQALGQGPQFIFQYYEEEERQRGNFPDRFSGHQFPNYSSELNVNALLLGDSALYLCASSLAGRAQETQYFGPGTRLLVL.